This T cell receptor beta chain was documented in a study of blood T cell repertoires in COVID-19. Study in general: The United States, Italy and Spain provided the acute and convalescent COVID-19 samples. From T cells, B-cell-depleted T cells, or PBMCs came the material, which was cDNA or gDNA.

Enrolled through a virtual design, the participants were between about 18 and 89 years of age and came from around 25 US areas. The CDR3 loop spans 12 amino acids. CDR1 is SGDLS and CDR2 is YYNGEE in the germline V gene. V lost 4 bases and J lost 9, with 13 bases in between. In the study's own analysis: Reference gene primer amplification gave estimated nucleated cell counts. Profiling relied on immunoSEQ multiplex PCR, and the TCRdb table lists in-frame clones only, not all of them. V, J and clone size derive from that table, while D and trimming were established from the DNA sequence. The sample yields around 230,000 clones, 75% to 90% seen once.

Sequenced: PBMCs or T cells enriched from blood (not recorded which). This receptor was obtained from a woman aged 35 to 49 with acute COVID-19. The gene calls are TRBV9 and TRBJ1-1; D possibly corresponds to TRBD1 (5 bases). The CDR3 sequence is CASSPGTLKAFF. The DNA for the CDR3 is TGTGCCAGCAGCCCCGGGACTCTTAAAGCTTTCTTT.